The 27 T cell receptor beta chains reported below all come from one sample, sequenced in a study of T cell changes during pregnancy in multiple sclerosis. The method was immunoSEQ multiplex PCR; TCRdb's version includes in-frame clones alone and lacks a portion of them. The sample lists about 35,000 clones, 90% to 95% seen once, with around 0.4% in the top ten. Sequenced material: CD4+ T cells from peripheral blood mononuclear cells, taken in the second trimester of pregnancy. These TCRs come from a female donor with multiple sclerosis, enrolled in a pregnancy study.

This clone was counted once. The gene calls are TRBV5-1 and TRBJ2-2; 7 bases are a match to TRBD2. After removal of 2 bases from V and 5 bases from J, the junction contained 12 bases not matched to a gene. The CDR3 has 17 residues. Germline lookup yields CDR1 SGHRS and CDR2 YFSETQ. This chain's CDR3 is CASSFVAGVGYTGELFF. CDR3 nucleotide sequence: TGCGCCAGCAGCTTCGTAGCGGGCGTGGGGTATACCGGGGAGCTGTTTTTT.

V gene TRBV30 combines with J gene TRBJ1-1; 9 bases map to TRBD1. Trimming cost V 5 bases and J 6 bases; bases outside gene matches: 7. Germline values: CDR1 GTSNPN, CDR2 SVGIG (reference sequence). The CDR3 consists of 13 residues. In DNA, the CDR3 is TGTGCCTGGTGTCTACAGGGGGCCGCTGAAGCTTTCTTT. Translation: CAWCLQGAAEAFF.

This rearrangement joins TRBV19 to TRBJ1-1; D is unclear. From germline, CDR1 is LNHDA and CDR2 SQIVND (reference sequence). CDR3 length: 14 amino acids. V lost 6 bases, J lost 1 base, and 12 bases lay in between. CDR3 protein: CASSRIDKNTEAFF. The CDR3, as DNA: TGTGCCAGTAGCCGTATCGACAAGAACACTGAAGCTTTCTTT.

J is TRBJ2-1 and V is TRBV5-1; D may be TRBD1 (6 bases). Germline CDR1 and CDR2: SGHRS and YFSETQ. This CDR3 is built from 17 residues. V was cut by 0 bases and J by 7 bases, with 20 bases left in between. CDR3 DNA sequence: TGCGCCAGCAGCTTGGAAGGAAGTCAGGGGAGTGTAAATGAGCAGTTCTTC. This gives the protein CASSLEGSQGSVNEQFF.

The V and J genes are TRBV9 and TRBJ2-5, with TRBD1 as a possible D gene (6 bases). CDR1 is SGDLS, CDR2 YYNGEE, per germline. V lost 2 bases and J 4 bases, leaving 12 bases between the germline ends. This CDR3 region has 14 residues. CDR3 residues: CASSVRTAGETQYF. CDR3 sequence (DNA): TGTGCCAGCAGCGTTAGGACAGCTGGAGAGACCCAGTACTTC.

The gene calls are TRBV7-3 and TRBJ2-6; possible D gene TRBD2, 5 bases. V was pared by 2 bases and J by 0 bases, with 8 bases between. The CDR3 is 16 residues long. The germline gives CDR1 SGHTA, CDR2 FQGTGA. In DNA, the CDR3 is TGTGCCAGCAGCTTATCGGGGTTCTCTGGGGCCAACGTCCTGACTTTC. This encodes CASSLSGFSGANVLTF.

The V gene is TRBV30, the J gene TRBJ1-6; TRBD1 agrees at 10 bases. This CDR3 has 17 residues. The J segment lost 10 bases and the V segment lost 0 bases, leaving 12 bases of the junction unmatched. CDR1 GTSNPN and CDR2 SVGIG come from the germline V gene (reference sequence). The CDR3 protein is CAWSVGTGELTKSPLHF. DNA for the CDR3: TGTGCCTGGAGTGTAGGGACAGGGGAATTGACTAAATCACCCCTCCACTTT.

The rearrangement links TRBV14 to TRBJ2-7; the match to TRBD2 covers 12 bases. The germline gives CDR1 SGHDN, CDR2 FVKESK. The J segment lost 0 bases and the V segment lost 5 bases, leaving 5 bases of the junction unmatched. The CDR3 spans 16 residues. The CDR3 DNA reads as TGTGCCAGCAGCAAATCTAGCGGGAGGGGCTCCTACGAGCAGTACTTC. This translates into CASSKSSGRGSYEQYF.

The chain joins TRBV27 to TRBJ1-1; tentatively, D is TRBD1 (5 bases). The CDR3 runs 13 residues. Per germline, CDR1 MNHEY and CDR2 SMNVEV (reference sequence). The germline V and J ends were trimmed by 4 bases and 4 bases, with 10 bases remaining between them. CDR3 bases: TGTGCCAGCAGTTGGGGGGGGTTCACTGAAGCTTTCTTT. Its protein is CASSWGGFTEAFF.

The V gene is TRBV4-2, the J gene TRBJ2-5; TRBD2 might be the D (5 bases). The CDR3 totals 14 residues. V dropped 0 bases and J dropped 4 bases, with 9 bases sitting between them. The V gene's germline CDR1 is LGHNA and CDR2 YNFKEQ. DNA for the CDR3: TGTGCCAGCAGCCAAGAAGTTGGGAGAGAGACCCAGTACTTC. This gives the protein CASSQEVGRETQYF.

The chain uses TRBV25-1 and TRBJ1-1; tentatively, D is TRBD1 (5 bases). Germline CDR1 MGHDK, CDR2 SYGVNS. Trimming cost V 5 bases and J 1 base, with 20 bases left between them. The CDR3 covers 17 residues. CDR3 DNA sequence: TGTGCCAGCAGTAAGTTTGTTTCCGGGGGACCGAACACTGAAGCTTTCTTT. This encodes CASSKFVSGGPNTEAFF.

The rearrangement joins TRBV6-6 to TRBJ1-4, with no clear D. Between the trimmed V and J ends, which lost 2 bases and 5 bases, there was a span of 15 bases. The CDR3 is 16 amino acids. Germline-derived CDR1 and CDR2 are MNHNY and SVGAGI (reference sequence). CDR3 amino acids: CASSYRTSAGNEKLFF. The CDR3 DNA sequence: TGTGCCAGCAGTTACAGAACGAGTGCGGGAAATGAAAAACTGTTTTTT.

V gene TRBV15 combines with J gene TRBJ1-3; D is uncertain. Germline values: CDR1 LNHNV, CDR2 YYDKDF (reference sequence). The CDR3 extends over 16 amino acids. V gave up 0 bases and J gave up 1 base, with 10 bases separating them. The CDR3 loop reads CATSRDLAESGNTIYF. CDR3 nucleotides: TGTGCCACCAGCAGAGATCTGGCAGAATCTGGAAACACCATATATTTT.

The chain uses TRBV27 and TRBJ1-2; perhaps TRBD1 as D (5 bases). The germline V and J ends were trimmed by 8 bases and 1 base, with 8 bases remaining between them. The CDR3 runs 12 residues. Per the germline V gene, CDR1 is MNHEY and CDR2 is SMNVEV (reference sequence). The CDR3, as DNA: TGTGCCAGCGGAGGGGTTAACTATGGCTACACCTTC. This gives the protein CASGGVNYGYTF.

The gene calls are TRBV7-6 and TRBJ2-2, with 9 bases aligning to TRBD1. The germline V gene encodes CDR1 SGHVS and CDR2 FNYEAQ. Trimming removed 5 bases from V and 6 bases from J; junction bases left unmatched: 7. There are 15 residues in the CDR3. The CDR3 sequence is CASSLGTGRSGELFF. The CDR3 DNA follows: TGTGCCAGCAGCCTCGGGACAGGGAGGTCCGGGGAGCTGTTTTTT.

V is TRBV7-2 and J is TRBJ2-7, with D possibly matching TRBD2 (5 bases). Looked up from germline, CDR1 is SGHTA and CDR2 is FQGNSA. This CDR3 spans 14 amino acids. With 5 bases removed from V and 1 base from J, the gap between germline ends came to 12 bases. CDR3 coding DNA: TGTGCCAGCAGCCAAGACTATCGGTCCTACGAGCAGTACTTC. Its protein is CASSQDYRSYEQYF.

V gene TRBV6-1 combines with J gene TRBJ2-7, with 7 bases identical to TRBD1. The ends lost 10 bases at V and 2 bases at J; junction bases unmatched: 11. There are 14 residues in the CDR3. Germline-derived CDR1 and CDR2 are MNHNS and SASEGT. The CDR3 region has the DNA TGTGCCACCCCCCGCCGCACAGGGGCCTACGAGCAGTACTTC. This sequence encodes CATPRRTGAYEQYF.

This clone was counted a few times. Written as DNA, the CDR3 is TGCGCCAGCAGCCAAGAAAGACAGGGGGTGGCAAAAATCGGCAATCAGCCCCAGCATTTT. Amino acids: CASSQERQGVAKIGNQPQHF. This chain connects TRBV4-1 to TRBJ1-5, with TRBD1 identical over 9 bases. This CDR3 region has 20 residues. Germline CDR1 reads MGHRA; CDR2 reads YSYEKL. V dropped 0 bases and J dropped 2; count of bases not matched to a gene: 14.

J is TRBJ2-1 and V is TRBV18, with TRBD1 matching 9 bases. The CDR3 is 12 amino acids. Germline V gene lookup returns CDR1 KGHSH and CDR2 LQKENI. Germline trimming cut 10 bases from V and 6 bases from J; bases unmatched to any gene: 4. CDR3 loop: CATGQGSNEQFF. CDR3 coding DNA: TGTGCCACCGGACAGGGGAGCAATGAGCAGTTCTTC.

This clone was detected once. J is TRBJ2-7 and V is TRBV7-2, with a weak D call TRBD2 (6 bases). V gave up 3 bases and J gave up 4 bases, with 13 bases separating them. In germline, CDR1 is SGHTA, CDR2 FQGNSA. This CDR3 region has 14 residues. CDR3: CASSFGQGGYEQYF. The CDR3 nucleotides read TGTGCCAGCAGCTTTGGGCAGGGAGGTTACGAGCAGTACTTC.

The chain combines TRBV6-5 with TRBJ1-2; TRBD1 aligns across 7 bases. V lost 5 bases to trimming and J lost 2 bases; unmatched junction nucleotides: 8. The germline CDR1 and CDR2 sequences are MNHEY and SVGAGI. This CDR3 contains 15 residues. CDR3 sequence (DNA): TGTGCCAGCAGTCCTGAGGCGACAGGGAACTATGGCTACACCTTC. Its translation: CASSPEATGNYGYTF.

The J gene is TRBJ1-3, the V gene TRBV15, with a weak D call TRBD1 (5 bases). The germline V gene encodes CDR1 LNHNV and CDR2 YYDKDF (reference sequence). The germline V and J ends were trimmed by 3 bases and 2 bases, with 11 bases remaining between them. This CDR3 is 15 amino acids long. The DNA of the CDR3 is TGTGCCACCAGCAGCCTATCAGGGACTGGAAACACCATATATTTT. Translating gives CATSSLSGTGNTIYF.

This rearrangement joins TRBV4-3 to TRBJ1-2; 8 nucleotides agree with TRBD1. J gave up 8 bases and V 7 bases, and 12 bases lay outside the gene matches. Germline V CDR1 and CDR2: LGHNA, YSLEER. The CDR3 consists of 14 residues. CDR3 protein: CASTPVQGAHGYTF. The CDR3 DNA follows: TGCGCCAGCACCCCGGTCCAGGGGGCGCACGGCTACACCTTC.

The V and J genes are TRBV7-9 and TRBJ2-3, with TRBD1 matching over 7 bases. The germline V gene has CDR1 SEHNR and CDR2 FQNEAQ (reference sequence). CDR3 length equals 14 residues. V lost 7 bases and J lost 2; bases outside the gene matches: 6. As DNA, the CDR3 is TGTGCCAGCACCAGGGACAGCTACACAGATACGCAGTATTTT. Its translation is CASTRDSYTDTQYF.

This rearrangement joins TRBV18 to TRBJ1-5; 7 bases match TRBD1. The CDR3 runs 16 residues. V shed 1 base, J shed 6 bases, and the junction held 9 bases outside the gene matches. Germline CDR1 KGHSH, CDR2 LQKENI. CDR3 in DNA: TGTGCCAGCTCACCACGGGACACAGGGGCAGGTCAGCCCCAGCATTTT. This sequence encodes CASSPRDTGAGQPQHF.

The chain links TRBV7-2 to TRBJ1-1; D might be TRBD1 (6 bases). Trimming cost V 5 bases and J 3 bases, with 13 bases left between them. Germline V CDR1 and CDR2: SGHTA, FQGNSA. The CDR3 extends over 14 amino acids. CDR3 protein: CASSPYGGYTEAFF. For the CDR3, the DNA is TGTGCCAGCAGCCCTTATGGGGGCTACACTGAAGCTTTCTTT.

V is TRBV5-6 and J is TRBJ2-4; D is perhaps TRBD2 (5 bases). The V gene's germline CDR1 is SGHDT and CDR2 YYEEEE. V was shortened by 1 base and J by 1 base, with 15 bases between the two germline ends. The CDR3 covers 17 residues. The CDR3 nucleotides read TGTGCCAGCAGCTTGTACGGGGTGGGTCGTGCCAAAAACATTCAGTACTTC. Protein product: CASSLYGVGRAKNIQYF.